This passage covers 20 T cell receptor beta chains from one sample sequenced in a study of technical replicates of blood from several donors. TCRdb's table, derived via immunoSEQ multiplex PCR, lists solely in-frame clones and lacks some. The table shows around 68,000 clones, with 91% occurring only once. Sample: T cells isolated from PBMCs. The receptors originated from a human donor in good health. Some clones in this sample may be carry-over from other donors' samples.

V usage is TRBV4-2 and J usage is TRBJ1-5; D perhaps matches TRBD1 (6 bases). From germline, CDR1 is LGHNA and CDR2 YNFKEQ. The CDR3 sequence is 15 residues long. The ends were cut back, 4 bases at V and 3 bases at J, with 13 bases in the middle. The CDR3 region has the DNA TGTGCCAGCAGCCCAGGGGTGAACATCAATCAGCCCCAGCATTTT. Its protein is CASSPGVNINQPQHF.

The gene calls are TRBV7-9 and TRBJ2-7, with 8 bases fitting TRBD2. V shed 8 bases and J 5 bases; nucleotides not matched to a gene: 8. The length of the CDR3 is 13 residues. The germline V gene encodes CDR1 SEHNR and CDR2 FQNEAQ (reference sequence). The DNA for the CDR3 is TGTGCCAGCGGGACGGGGGGGCCAAACGAGCAGTACTTC. Its protein product is CASGTGGPNEQYF.

J is TRBJ2-1 and V is TRBV5-4; perhaps TRBD2 as D (6 bases). Trimming shortened V by 0 bases and J by 7 bases, and 11 bases separated the two germline ends. The CDR3 runs to 14 residues. The germline gives CDR1 SGHNT, CDR2 YYREEE (reference sequence). The CDR3 nucleotides are TGTGCCAGCAGCTTGGAACTAGCACGGAATGAGCAGTTCTTC. Protein: CASSLELARNEQFF.

This chain connects TRBV29-1 to TRBJ1-1; 7 bases are a match to TRBD1. Germline V gives CDR1 SQVTM, CDR2 ANQGSEA. The CDR3 contains 13 residues. The junction had 6 bases not matched to a gene; V was cut back by 7 bases and J by 1 base. CDR3 protein: CSARTGANTEAFF. The DNA for the CDR3 is TGCAGCGCCCGTACAGGGGCGAACACTGAAGCTTTCTTT. The full variable domain, with the rest looked up from reference TRBV29-1 and TRBJ1-1, is SAVISQKPSRDICQRGTSLTIQCQVDSQVTMMFWYRQQPGQSLTLIATANQGSEATYESGFVIDKFPISRPNLTFSTLTVSNMSPEDSSIYLCSARTGANTEAFFGQGTRLTVV.

The chain joins TRBV27 to TRBJ2-7; D is uncertain. The V end was cut by 6 bases, the J end by 5 bases, with 8 bases between. From germline, CDR1 is MNHEY and CDR2 SMNVEV (reference sequence). This CDR3 comprises 11 residues. CDR3 loop: CASSVGDEQYF. The CDR3 DNA follows: TGTGCCAGCAGCGTGGGCGACGAGCAGTACTTC.

The CDR3 here is CAWLFTDTQYF. The CDR3 DNA sequence: TGTGCCTGGCTTTTCACAGATACGCAGTATTTT. The chain employs TRBV30 and TRBJ2-3, with D uncertain. Trimming stripped 5 bases from V and 2 bases from J, with 5 bases between. The CDR3 is 11 amino acids. Germline CDR1 reads GTSNPN; CDR2 reads SVGIG (reference sequence).

J is TRBJ2-7 and V is TRBV29-1; 7 bases match TRBD1. CDR1 SQVTM and CDR2 ANQGSEA come from the germline V gene. V shed 7 bases, J shed 0 bases, and the junction held 3 bases outside the gene matches. CDR3 length equals 12 residues. The CDR3 nucleotides are TGCAGCGGTCGACAGGGCTCCTACGAGCAGTACTTC. Translating gives CSGRQGSYEQYF.

The rearrangement links TRBV29-1 to TRBJ2-7; TRBD1 agrees at 10 bases. Trimming removed 3 bases from V and 3 bases from J; junction bases left unmatched: 5. Germline V gene data show CDR1 as SQVTM and CDR2 as ANQGSEA. The CDR3 length is 14 residues. The CDR3 bases are TGCAGCGTTGATATAGGGGACAGGGGCTACGAGCAGTACTTC. Residues: CSVDIGDRGYEQYF.

The rearrangement uses TRBV25-1 and TRBJ2-7, with D perhaps TRBD2 (6 bases). The V and J ends lost 2 bases and 2 bases respectively, with 13 bases between them. The CDR3 consists of 15 residues. The V gene's germline CDR1 is MGHDK and CDR2 SYGVNS. CDR3 sequence (DNA): TGTGCCAGCAGTGAACCGGGACTCTACACCTACGAGCAGTACTTC. Protein: CASSEPGLYTYEQYF.

The V call is TRBV11-2, the J call TRBJ1-1; D is uncertain. V shed 5 bases and J shed 1 base, with 11 bases lying between them. CDR1 and CDR2 (germline): SGHAT, FQNNGV. CDR3 length: 14 residues. The CDR3 bases are TGTGCCAGCAGCGAACTCAAACCGAACACTGAAGCTTTCTTT. Translating it yields CASSELKPNTEAFF.

This clone was detected a few times. This sequence joins TRBV9 and TRBJ1-1; TRBD1 agrees at 9 bases. The CDR3 contains 15 residues. After removal of 2 bases from V and 2 bases from J, the junction contained 4 bases not matched to a gene. Per germline, CDR1 SGDLS and CDR2 YYNGEE. The CDR3 DNA sequence: TGTGCCAGCAGCGTCACAGGGGGCCTCAACACTGAAGCTTTCTTT. Protein sequence: CASSVTGGLNTEAFF.

The V and J genes are TRBV7-9 and TRBJ1-2; the D gene is possibly TRBD1 (6 bases). The germline CDR1 and CDR2 sequences are SEHNR and FQNEAQ (reference sequence). The CDR3 runs to 13 residues. Deletions cut 6 bases from V and 8 bases from J, with 16 bases between. CDR3 region: CASRDKGVRGYTF. DNA for the CDR3: TGTGCCAGCAGAGATAAGGGGGTACGGGGCTACACCTTC.

In DNA, the CDR3 is TGTGCCAGCAGCCTGTTCGGGAGTGGACGGTTCGATGAGCAGTTCTTC. This sequence encodes CASSLFGSGRFDEQFF. V usage is TRBV7-9 and J usage is TRBJ2-1; weak D call: TRBD2 (6 bases). CDR1 and CDR2 from the germline V gene are SEHNR and FQNEAQ (reference sequence). Trimming removed 5 bases at V and 8 bases at J, with 22 bases between. This CDR3 is built from 16 residues.

This clone was observed a handful of times. This chain links TRBV5-1 with TRBJ2-4; the match to TRBD1 covers 11 bases. Germline-derived CDR1 and CDR2 are SGHRS and YFSETQ. CDR3 size: 14 residues. Unmatched junction bases numbered 3, after V lost 4 bases and J lost 6 bases. The CDR3, as DNA: TGCGCCAGCAGCGGCGGGACAGGGGGAAACATTCAGTACTTC. It is translated as CASSGGTGGNIQYF. Based on the CDR3 plus reference TRBV5-1 and TRBJ2-4, the full variable domain is KAGVTQTPRYLIKTRGQQVTLSCSPISGHRSVSWYQQTPGQGLQFLFEYFSETQRNKGNFPGRFSGRQFSNSRSEMNVSTLELGDSALYLCASSGGTGGNIQYFGAGTRLSVL.

The chain carries TRBV5-1 and TRBJ2-3; 8 nucleotides line up with TRBD2. Germline V gene data show CDR1 as SGHRS and CDR2 as YFSETQ. This CDR3 has 14 amino acids. Trimming at V came to 7 bases and at J to 10 bases, leaving 14 bases not matched to a gene. The DNA for the CDR3 is TGCGCCAGCTCCGGGAGGGGGGCTTTGGATCCGCAGTATTTT. Translating gives CASSGRGALDPQYF.

The CDR3 is CASSQDRSGANVLTF. As DNA, the CDR3 is TGCGCCAGCAGCCAAGACAGGTCTGGGGCCAACGTCCTGACTTTC. The chain has TRBV4-1 and TRBJ2-6; D is unresolved. The germline V and J ends were trimmed by 0 bases and 1 base, with 4 bases remaining between them. CDR1 and CDR2 (germline): MGHRA, YSYEKL. The CDR3 spans 15 residues.

This clone turned up a few times. V is TRBV10-3 and J is TRBJ2-2, with 8 positions matching TRBD1. The CDR3 covers 15 residues. CDR1 and CDR2 (germline): ENHRY, SYGVKD. V shed 7 bases, J shed 3 bases, and the junction held 7 bases outside the gene matches. This chain's CDR3 is CAIKHTQGDTGELFF. DNA of the CDR3: TGTGCCATCAAGCACACACAGGGGGACACCGGGGAGCTGTTTTTT.

This chain connects TRBV5-1 to TRBJ2-3, with TRBD2 matching over 13 bases. The CDR3 consists of 17 residues. Trimming at V came to 0 bases and at J to 4 bases, leaving 5 bases not matched to a gene. CDR1 and CDR2 (germline): SGHRS, YFSETQ. The CDR3 loop reads CASSLDGTSGISDTQYF. DNA of the CDR3: TGCGCCAGCAGCTTGGATGGGACTAGCGGGATCTCAGATACGCAGTATTTT.

The chain joins TRBV11-3 to TRBJ2-1; 8 positions agree with TRBD2. The CDR3 runs 15 residues. Germline values: CDR1 SGHNT, CDR2 YENEEA. The trim removed 4 bases at V and 7 bases at J, leaving 9 bases unmatched. Here the CDR3 reads CASSSSAGGWNEQFF. The CDR3 coding sequence is TGTGCCAGCAGCTCTAGTGCGGGGGGTTGGAATGAGCAGTTCTTC. The complete variable domain, with remaining parts taken from reference TRBV11-3 and TRBJ2-1, reads EAGVVQSPRYKIIEKKQPVAFWCNPISGHNTLYWYLQNLGQGPELLIRYENEEAVDDSQLPKDRFSAERLKGVDSTLKIQPAELGDSAVYLCASSSSAGGWNEQFFGPGTRLTVL.

There are a few counts of this clone. The CDR3 loop reads CASSGRRVGVYNSPLHF. The CDR3 DNA reads as TGTGCCAGCAGTGGCCGCAGGGTCGGTGTTTATAATTCACCCCTCCACTTT. The rearrangement uses TRBV6-1 and TRBJ1-6; tentatively, D is TRBD1 (5 bases). The CDR3 spans 17 residues. Trimming left V 4 bases short and J 4 bases short, with 17 bases between. Germline V gives CDR1 MNHNS, CDR2 SASEGT.